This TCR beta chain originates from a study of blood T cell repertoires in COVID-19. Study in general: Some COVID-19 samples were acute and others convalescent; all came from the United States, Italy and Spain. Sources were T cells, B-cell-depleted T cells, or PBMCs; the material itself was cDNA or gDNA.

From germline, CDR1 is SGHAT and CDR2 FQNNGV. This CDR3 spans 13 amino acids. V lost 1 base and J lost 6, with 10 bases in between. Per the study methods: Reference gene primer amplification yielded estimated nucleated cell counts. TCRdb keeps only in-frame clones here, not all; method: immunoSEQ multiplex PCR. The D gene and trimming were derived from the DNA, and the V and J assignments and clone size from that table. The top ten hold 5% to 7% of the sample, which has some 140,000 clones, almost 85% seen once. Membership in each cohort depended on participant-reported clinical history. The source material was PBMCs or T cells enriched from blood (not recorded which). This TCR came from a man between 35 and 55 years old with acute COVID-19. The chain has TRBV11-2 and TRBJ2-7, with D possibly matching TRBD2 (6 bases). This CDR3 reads CASSLVTSGEQYF. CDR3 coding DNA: TGTGCCAGCAGCTTAGTGACTAGTGGCGAGCAGTACTTC.